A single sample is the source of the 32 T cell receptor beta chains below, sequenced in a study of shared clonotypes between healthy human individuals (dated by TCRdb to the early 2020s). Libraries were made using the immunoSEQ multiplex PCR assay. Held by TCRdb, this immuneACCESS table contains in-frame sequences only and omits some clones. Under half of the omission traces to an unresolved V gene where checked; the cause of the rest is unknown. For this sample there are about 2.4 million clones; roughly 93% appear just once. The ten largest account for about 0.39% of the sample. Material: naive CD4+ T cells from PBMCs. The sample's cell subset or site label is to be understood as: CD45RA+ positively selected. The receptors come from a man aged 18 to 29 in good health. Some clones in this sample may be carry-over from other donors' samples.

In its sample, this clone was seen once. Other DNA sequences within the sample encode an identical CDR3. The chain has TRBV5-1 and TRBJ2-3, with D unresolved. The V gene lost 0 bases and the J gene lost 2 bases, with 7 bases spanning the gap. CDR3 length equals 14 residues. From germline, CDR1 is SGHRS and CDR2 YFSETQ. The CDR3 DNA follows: TGCGCCAGCAGCTTGGGGCGGCTCACAGATACGCAGTATTTT. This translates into CASSLGRLTDTQYF.

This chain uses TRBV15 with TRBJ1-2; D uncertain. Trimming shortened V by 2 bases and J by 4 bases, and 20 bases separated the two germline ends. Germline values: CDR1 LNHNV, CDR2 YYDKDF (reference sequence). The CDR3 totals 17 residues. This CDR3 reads CATSRLKKPTPGYGYTF. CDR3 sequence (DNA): TGTGCCACCAGCAGACTAAAGAAACCGACACCCGGCTATGGCTACACCTTC. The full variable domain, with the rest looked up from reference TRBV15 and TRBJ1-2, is DAMVIQNPRYQVTQFGKPVTLSCSQTLNHNVMYWYQQKSSQAPKLLFHYYDKDFNNEADTPDNFQSRRPNTSFCFLDIRSPGLGDTAMYLCATSRLKKPTPGYGYTFGSGTRLTVV.

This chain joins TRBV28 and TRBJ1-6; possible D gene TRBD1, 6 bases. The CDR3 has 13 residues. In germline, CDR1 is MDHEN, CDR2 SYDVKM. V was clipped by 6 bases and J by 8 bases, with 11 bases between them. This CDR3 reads CASSRNRDSPLHF. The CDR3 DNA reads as TGTGCCAGCAGCCGTAACAGGGATTCACCCCTCCACTTT.

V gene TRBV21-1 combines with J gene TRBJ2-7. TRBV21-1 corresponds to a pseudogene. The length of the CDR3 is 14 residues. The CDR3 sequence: CATWGLACSYEQYF. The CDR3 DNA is TGTGCCACTTGGGGGCTAGCGTGCTCCTACGAGCAGTACTTC.

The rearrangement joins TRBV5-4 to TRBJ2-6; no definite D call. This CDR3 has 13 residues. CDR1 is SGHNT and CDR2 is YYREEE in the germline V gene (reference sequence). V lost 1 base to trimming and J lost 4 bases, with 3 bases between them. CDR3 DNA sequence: TGTGCCAGCAGCTTGAGGGGGGCCAACGTCCTGACTTTC. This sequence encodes CASSLRGANVLTF.

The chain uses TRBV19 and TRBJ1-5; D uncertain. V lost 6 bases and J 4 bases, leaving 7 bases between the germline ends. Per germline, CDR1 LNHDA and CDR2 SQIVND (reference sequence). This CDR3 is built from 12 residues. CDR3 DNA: TGTGCCAGTAGCGGCCAGAATCAGCCCCAGCATTTT. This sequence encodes CASSGQNQPQHF.

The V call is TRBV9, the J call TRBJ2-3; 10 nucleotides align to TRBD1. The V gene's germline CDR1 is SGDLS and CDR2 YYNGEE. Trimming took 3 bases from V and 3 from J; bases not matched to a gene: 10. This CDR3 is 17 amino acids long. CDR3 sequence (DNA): TGTGCCAGCAGCGCGTTCACCGGGGGACAGGGGACAGATACGCAGTATTTT. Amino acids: CASSAFTGGQGTDTQYF.

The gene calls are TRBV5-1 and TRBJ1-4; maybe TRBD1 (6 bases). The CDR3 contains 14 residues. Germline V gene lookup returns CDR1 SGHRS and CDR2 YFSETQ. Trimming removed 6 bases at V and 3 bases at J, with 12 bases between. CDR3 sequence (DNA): TGCGCCAGCACACAGGGACCTCCTAATGAAAAACTGTTTTTT. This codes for CASTQGPPNEKLFF.

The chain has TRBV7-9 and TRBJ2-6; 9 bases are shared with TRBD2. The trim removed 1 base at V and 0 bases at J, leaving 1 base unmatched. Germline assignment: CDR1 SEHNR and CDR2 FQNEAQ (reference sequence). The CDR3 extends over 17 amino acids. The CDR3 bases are TGTGCCAGCAGCTTAGGAGCGGGAGGCTCTGGGGCCAACGTCCTGACTTTC. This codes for CASSLGAGGSGANVLTF.

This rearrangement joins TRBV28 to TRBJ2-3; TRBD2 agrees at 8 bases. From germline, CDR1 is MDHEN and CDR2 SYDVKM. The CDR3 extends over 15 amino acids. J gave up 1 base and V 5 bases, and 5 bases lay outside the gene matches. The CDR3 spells CASSIAGKGTDTQYF. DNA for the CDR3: TGTGCCAGCAGTATAGCGGGAAAAGGCACAGATACGCAGTATTTT.

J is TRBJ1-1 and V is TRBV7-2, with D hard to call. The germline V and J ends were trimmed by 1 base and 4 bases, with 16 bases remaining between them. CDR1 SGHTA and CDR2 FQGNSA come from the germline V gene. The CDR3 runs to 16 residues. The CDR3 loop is CASSLVGGSGLTEAFF. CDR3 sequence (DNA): TGTGCCAGCAGCTTAGTTGGCGGGTCTGGGCTCACTGAAGCTTTCTTT.

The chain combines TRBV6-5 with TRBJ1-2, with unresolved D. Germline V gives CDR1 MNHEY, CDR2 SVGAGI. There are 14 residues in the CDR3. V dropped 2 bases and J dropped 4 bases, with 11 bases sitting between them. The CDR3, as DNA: TGTGCCAGCAGTTACAGAATCGCTGCCTATGGCTACACCTTC. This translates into CASSYRIAAYGYTF.

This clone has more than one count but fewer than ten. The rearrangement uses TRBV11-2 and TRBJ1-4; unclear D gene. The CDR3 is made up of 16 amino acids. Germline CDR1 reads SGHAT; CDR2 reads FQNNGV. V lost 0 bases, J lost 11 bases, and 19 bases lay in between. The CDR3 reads CASSLDAGSKSVKLFF. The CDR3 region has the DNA TGTGCCAGCAGCTTAGACGCAGGCAGCAAGTCAGTCAAACTGTTTTTT.

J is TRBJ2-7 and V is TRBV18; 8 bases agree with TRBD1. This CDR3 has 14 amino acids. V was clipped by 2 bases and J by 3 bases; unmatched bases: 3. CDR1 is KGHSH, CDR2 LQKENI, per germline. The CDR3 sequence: CASSPMTGDYEQYF. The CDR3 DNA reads TGTGCCAGCTCACCAATGACAGGGGACTACGAGCAGTACTTC.

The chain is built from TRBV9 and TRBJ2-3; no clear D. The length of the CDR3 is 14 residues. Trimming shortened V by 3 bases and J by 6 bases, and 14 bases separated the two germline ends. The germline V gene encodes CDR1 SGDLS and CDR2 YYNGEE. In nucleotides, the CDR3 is TGTGCCAGCAGCGACCGCCCCGCCCCGGATACGCAGTATTTT. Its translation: CASSDRPAPDTQYF.

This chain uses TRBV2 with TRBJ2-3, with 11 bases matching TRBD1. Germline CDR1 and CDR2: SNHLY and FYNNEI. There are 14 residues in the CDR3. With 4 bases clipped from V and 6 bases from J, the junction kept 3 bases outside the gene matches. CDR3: CASSGTGGEDTQYF. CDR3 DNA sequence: TGTGCCAGCAGTGGGACAGGGGGCGAGGATACGCAGTATTTT.

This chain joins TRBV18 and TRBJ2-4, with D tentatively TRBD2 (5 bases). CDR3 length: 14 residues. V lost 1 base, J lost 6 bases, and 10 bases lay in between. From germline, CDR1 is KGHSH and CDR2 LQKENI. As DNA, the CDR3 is TGTGCCAGCTCACCACGACGGGGTGTAAACATTCAGTACTTC. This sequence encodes CASSPRRGVNIQYF.

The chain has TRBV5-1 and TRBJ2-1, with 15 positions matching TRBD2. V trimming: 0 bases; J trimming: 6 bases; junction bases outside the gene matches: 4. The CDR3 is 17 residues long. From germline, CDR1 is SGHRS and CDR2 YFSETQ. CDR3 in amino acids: CASSLERTSGRGNEQFF. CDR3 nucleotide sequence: TGCGCCAGCAGCTTGGAGCGGACTAGCGGGAGGGGCAATGAGCAGTTCTTC.

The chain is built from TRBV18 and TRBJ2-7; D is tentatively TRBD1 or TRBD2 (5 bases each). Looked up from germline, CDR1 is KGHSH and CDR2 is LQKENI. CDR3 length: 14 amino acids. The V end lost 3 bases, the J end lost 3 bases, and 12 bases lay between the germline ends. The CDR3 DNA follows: TGTGCCAGCTCACCGGGACGAAACCTCTACGAGCAGTACTTC. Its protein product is CASSPGRNLYEQYF.

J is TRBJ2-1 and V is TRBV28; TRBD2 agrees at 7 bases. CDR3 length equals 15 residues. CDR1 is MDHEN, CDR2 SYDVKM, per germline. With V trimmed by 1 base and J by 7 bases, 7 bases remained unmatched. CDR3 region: CASSLSYVRGNEQFF. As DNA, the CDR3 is TGTGCCAGCAGTTTATCCTATGTGCGGGGGAATGAGCAGTTCTTC.

This CDR3 reads CASGSSGTEAYEQYF. As DNA, the CDR3 is TGTGCCAGCGGATCGTCCGGGACAGAAGCCTACGAGCAGTACTTC. The chain recombines TRBV28 with TRBJ2-7; TRBD1 aligns across 7 bases. The CDR3 consists of 15 residues. With V trimmed by 8 bases and J by 2 bases, 12 bases remained unmatched. Germline V gene sequence: CDR1 MDHEN, CDR2 SYDVKM.

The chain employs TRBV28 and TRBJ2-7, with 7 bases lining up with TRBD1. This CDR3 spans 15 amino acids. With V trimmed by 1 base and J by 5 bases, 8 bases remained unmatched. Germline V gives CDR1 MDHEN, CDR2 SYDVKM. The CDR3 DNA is TGTGCCAGCAGTTTATCAGGGGGAATGGCACACGAGCAGTACTTC. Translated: CASSLSGGMAHEQYF.

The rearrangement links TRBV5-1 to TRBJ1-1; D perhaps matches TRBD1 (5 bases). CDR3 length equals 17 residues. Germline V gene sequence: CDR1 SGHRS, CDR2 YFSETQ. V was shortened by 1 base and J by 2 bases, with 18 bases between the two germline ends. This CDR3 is CASSLFGDPGRNTEAFF. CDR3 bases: TGCGCCAGCAGCTTGTTTGGGGACCCGGGAAGAAACACTGAAGCTTTCTTT.

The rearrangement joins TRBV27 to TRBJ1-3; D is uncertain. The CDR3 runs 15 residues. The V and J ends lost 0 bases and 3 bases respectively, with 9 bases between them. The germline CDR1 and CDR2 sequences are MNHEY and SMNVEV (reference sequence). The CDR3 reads CASSLSSGHGNTIYF. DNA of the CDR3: TGTGCCAGCAGTTTATCTTCCGGGCATGGAAACACCATATATTTT.

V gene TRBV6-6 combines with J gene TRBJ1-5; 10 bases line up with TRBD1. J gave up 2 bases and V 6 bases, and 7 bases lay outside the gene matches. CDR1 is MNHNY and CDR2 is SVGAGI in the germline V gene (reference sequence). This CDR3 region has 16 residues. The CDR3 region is CASRPPGTGGNQPQHF. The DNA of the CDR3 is TGTGCCAGCAGGCCGCCCGGGACAGGGGGCAATCAGCCCCAGCATTTT.

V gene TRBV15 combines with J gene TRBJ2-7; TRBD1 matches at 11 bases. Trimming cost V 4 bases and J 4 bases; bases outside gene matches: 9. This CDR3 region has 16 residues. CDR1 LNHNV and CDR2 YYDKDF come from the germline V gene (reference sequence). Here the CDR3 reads CATSKYLGQGGYEQYF. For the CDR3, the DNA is TGTGCCACCAGCAAATATTTGGGACAGGGGGGTTACGAGCAGTACTTC.

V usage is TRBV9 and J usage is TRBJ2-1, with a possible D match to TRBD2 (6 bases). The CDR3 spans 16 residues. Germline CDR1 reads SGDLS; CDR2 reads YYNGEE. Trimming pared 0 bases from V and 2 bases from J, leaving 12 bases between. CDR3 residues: CASSVGGTGAYNEQFF. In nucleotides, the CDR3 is TGTGCCAGCAGCGTAGGTGGTACGGGGGCCTACAATGAGCAGTTCTTC.

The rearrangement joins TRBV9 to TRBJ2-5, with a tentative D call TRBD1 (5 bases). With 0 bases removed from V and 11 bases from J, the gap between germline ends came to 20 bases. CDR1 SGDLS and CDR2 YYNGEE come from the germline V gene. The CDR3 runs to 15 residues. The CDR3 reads CASSVEGRADRPQYF. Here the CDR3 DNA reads TGTGCCAGCAGCGTAGAGGGCAGGGCCGATAGACCACAGTACTTC.

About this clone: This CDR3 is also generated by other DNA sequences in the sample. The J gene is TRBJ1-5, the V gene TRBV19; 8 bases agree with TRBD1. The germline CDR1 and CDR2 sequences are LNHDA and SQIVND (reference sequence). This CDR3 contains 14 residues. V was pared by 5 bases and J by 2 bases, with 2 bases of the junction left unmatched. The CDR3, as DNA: TGTGCCAGTAGTGTGACAGGGGGCAATCAGCCCCAGCATTTT. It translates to CASSVTGGNQPQHF.

CDR3 DNA sequence: TGTGCCAGCAGCCCCGACGGAGGGGGCTCTCGAGCTTTCTTT. Translating gives CASSPDGGGSRAFF. The chain uses TRBV11-2 and TRBJ1-1; TRBD1 aligns across 7 bases. Germline loops: CDR1 SGHAT, CDR2 FQNNGV. The length of the CDR3 is 14 residues. The V segment lost 5 bases and the J segment 10 bases; nucleotides outside the gene matches: 13.

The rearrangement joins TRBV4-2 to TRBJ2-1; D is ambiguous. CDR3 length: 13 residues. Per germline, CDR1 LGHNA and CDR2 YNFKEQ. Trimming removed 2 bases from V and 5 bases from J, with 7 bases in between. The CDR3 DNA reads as TGTGCCAGCAGCCAACCGGCGGACAATGAGCAGTTCTTC. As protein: CASSQPADNEQFF.

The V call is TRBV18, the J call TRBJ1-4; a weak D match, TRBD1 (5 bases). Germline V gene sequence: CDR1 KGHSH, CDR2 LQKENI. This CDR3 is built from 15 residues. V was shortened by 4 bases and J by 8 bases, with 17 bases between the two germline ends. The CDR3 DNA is TGTGCCAGCTCACGGGGGACGGAGGGCTCCGAAAAACTGTTTTTT. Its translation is CASSRGTEGSEKLFF.